The present T cell receptor beta chain was sequenced within a study of cytomegalovirus exposure and HLA in healthy donors. Turning to this clone: Its antigen is not known.

Some clones are missing from TCRdb's copy, which holds only in-frame ones; the method was immunoSEQ multiplex PCR. Of tens of thousands of clones listed, about 96% are singletons. Study conclusions and caveats: In vitro testing confirmed a few CMV-associated chains as specific for CMV antigens. There were around 160 TCR beta chains listed as cytomegalovirus-associated. TCR clusters originating in the first cohort tended to co-occur in the approximately 120 validation repertoires, according to a later analysis.

Germline V gene lookup returns CDR1 GTSNPN and CDR2 SVGIG (reference sequence). This CDR3 region has 13 residues. J gave up 6 bases and V 1 base, and 4 bases lay outside the gene matches. The gene calls are TRBV30 and TRBJ2-3; 7 positions match TRBD2. Sequencing was performed on PBMCs. This sequence was found in a young man in good health and CMV-seronegative. This chain's CDR3 is CAWSAGEGDTQYF. The CDR3 DNA sequence: TGTGCCTGGAGTGCCGGGGAGGGTGATACGCAGTATTTT.